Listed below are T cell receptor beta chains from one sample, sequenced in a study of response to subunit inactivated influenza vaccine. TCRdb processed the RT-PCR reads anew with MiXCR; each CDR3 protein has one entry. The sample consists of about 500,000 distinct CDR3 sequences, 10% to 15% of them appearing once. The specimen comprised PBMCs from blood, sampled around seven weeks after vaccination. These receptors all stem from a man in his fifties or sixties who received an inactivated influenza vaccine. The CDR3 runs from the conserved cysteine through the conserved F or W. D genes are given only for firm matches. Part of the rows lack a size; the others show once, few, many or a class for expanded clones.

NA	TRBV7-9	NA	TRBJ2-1	CASSLVVGDEQFF	TGTGCCAGCAGCTTAGTTGTGGGCGATGAGCAGTTCTTC
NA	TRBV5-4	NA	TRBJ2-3	CAIRMRTGRTDTQYF	TGTGCCATCAGAATGCGAACGGGACGCACAGATACGCAGTATTTT
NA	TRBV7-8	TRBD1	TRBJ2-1	CASSLRDSNNEQFF	TGTGCCAGCAGCTTAAGGGACAGCAACAATGAGCAGTTCTTC
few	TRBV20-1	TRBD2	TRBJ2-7	CSVGGLVGEQYF	TGCAGTGTAGGGGGACTAGTAGGCGAGCAGTACTTC
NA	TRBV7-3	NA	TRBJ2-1	CASSQGRGYNEQFF	TGTGCCAGCAGCCAAGGACGGGGTTACAATGAGCAGTTCTTC
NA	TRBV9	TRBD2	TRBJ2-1	CASSNSQVSGTSYNEQFF	TGTGCCAGCAGCAACTCTCAGGTTAGCGGGACCTCCTACAATGAGCAGTTCTTC
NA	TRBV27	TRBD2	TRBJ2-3	CASRLAGGKGTQYF	TGTGCCAGCAGACTAGCGGGGGGGAAGGGTACGCAGTATTTT
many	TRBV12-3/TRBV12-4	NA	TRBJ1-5	CASSRAASNQPQHF	TGTGCCAGCAGTCGGGCCGCAAGCAATCAGCCCCAGCATTTT
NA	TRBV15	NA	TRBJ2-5	CATMPTKEETQYF	TGTGCCACCATGCCGACAAAGGAAGAGACCCAGTACTTC
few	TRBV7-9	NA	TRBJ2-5	CASSLLSNSGQETQYF	TGTGCCAGCAGCTTACTTTCCAATAGTGGACAAGAGACCCAGTACTTC
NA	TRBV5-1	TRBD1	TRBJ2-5	CASSRSGQFYQETQYF	TGCGCCAGCAGCAGGTCGGGACAGTTTTACCAAGAGACCCAGTACTTC
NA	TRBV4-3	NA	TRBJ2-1	CASSTQGGGYEQFF	TGCGCCAGCAGCACTCAGGGGGGGGGCTATGAGCAGTTCTTC
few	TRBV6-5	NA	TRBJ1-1	CASSYSKTLLNTEAFF	TGTGCCAGCAGTTACTCGAAGACATTGTTGAACACTGAAGCTTTCTTT
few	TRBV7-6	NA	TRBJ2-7	CASSLDEGSSYEQYF	TGTGCCAGCAGCTTAGATGAGGGGAGCTCCTACGAGCAGTACTTC
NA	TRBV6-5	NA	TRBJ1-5	CASSYSTGARNQPQHF	TGTGCCAGCAGTTACTCGACGGGGGCGCGGAATCAGCCCCAGCATTTT
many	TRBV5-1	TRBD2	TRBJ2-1	CASSLASGGYNEQFF	TGTGCCAGCAGCTTAGCTAGCGGGGGCTACAATGAGCAGTTCTTC
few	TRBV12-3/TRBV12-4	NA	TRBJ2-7	CASSLAGRGEQYF	TGTGCCAGCAGTTTAGCGGGGAGAGGGGAGCAGTACTTC
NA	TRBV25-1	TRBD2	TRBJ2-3	CASSRTSGTRWDTQYF	TGTGCCAGCTCTAGGACTAGCGGGACTAGGTGGGATACGCAGTATTTT